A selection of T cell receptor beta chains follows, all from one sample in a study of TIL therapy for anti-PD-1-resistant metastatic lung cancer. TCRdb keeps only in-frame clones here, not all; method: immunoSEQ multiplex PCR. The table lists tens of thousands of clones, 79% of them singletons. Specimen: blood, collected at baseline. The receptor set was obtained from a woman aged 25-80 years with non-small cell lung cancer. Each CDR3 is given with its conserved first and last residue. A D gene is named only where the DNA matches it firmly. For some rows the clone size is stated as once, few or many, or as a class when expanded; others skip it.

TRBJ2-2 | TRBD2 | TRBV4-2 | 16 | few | CASSQASGTNTGELFF | TGTGCCAGCAGCCAAGCTAGCGGGACCAACACCGGGGAGCTGTTTTTT
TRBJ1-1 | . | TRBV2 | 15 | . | CASSPRASMNTEAFF | TGTGCCAGCAGTCCTAGGGCCTCCATGAACACTGAAGCTTTCTTT
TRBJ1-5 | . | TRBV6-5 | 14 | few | CASSVAGSNQPQHF | TGTGCCAGCAGTGTCGCGGGGAGTAATCAGCCCCAGCATTTT
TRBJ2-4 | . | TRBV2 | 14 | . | CASSENGSLRSVLF | TGTGCCAGCAGTGAAAACGGCAGTCTACGTTCAGTTCTCTTC
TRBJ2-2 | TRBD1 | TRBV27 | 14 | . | CASSLTGAPGELFF | TGTGCCAGCAGTTTGACAGGGGCCCCCGGGGAGCTGTTTTTT
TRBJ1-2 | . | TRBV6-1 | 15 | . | CASSETSGNYYGYTF | TGTGCCAGCAGCGAGACTTCCGGTAACTACTATGGCTACACCTTC
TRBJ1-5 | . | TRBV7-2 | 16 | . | CASSLVGPGVHQPQHF | TGTGCCAGCAGCTTAGTTGGGCCAGGGGTACATCAGCCCCAGCATTTT
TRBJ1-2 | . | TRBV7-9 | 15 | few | CASSSRAGDIYGYTF | TGTGCCAGCAGCTCTAGGGCAGGTGATATATATGGCTACACCTTC
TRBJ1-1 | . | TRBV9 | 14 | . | CASSVGPSDTEAFF | TGTGCCAGCAGCGTGGGACCTTCTGACACTGAAGCTTTCTTT
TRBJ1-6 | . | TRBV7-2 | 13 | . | CASSPSGGRPLHF | TGTGCCAGCAGCCCCTCCGGGGGGAGGCCCCTCCACTTT
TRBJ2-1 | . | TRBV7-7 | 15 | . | CASSPGPGARYEQFF | TGTGCCAGCAGCCCCGGACCGGGGGCTCGATATGAGCAGTTCTTC
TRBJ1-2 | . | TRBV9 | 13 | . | CASQGMHNYGYTF | TGTGCCAGTCAGGGTATGCATAACTATGGCTACACCTTC
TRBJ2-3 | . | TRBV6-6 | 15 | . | CASSYSSQGSDTQYF | TGTGCCAGCAGTTACTCCTCACAGGGCTCAGATACGCAGTATTTT
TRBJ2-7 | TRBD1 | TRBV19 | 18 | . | CASSSILTGQGVSYEQYF | TGTGCCAGTAGCTCTATTTTAACCGGACAGGGGGTCTCCTACGAGCAGTACTTC
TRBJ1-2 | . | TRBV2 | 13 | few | CASSESGDYGYTF | TGTGCCAGCAGTGAGTCGGGGGACTATGGCTACACCTTC
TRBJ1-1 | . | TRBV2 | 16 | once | CASSEAPRGRFTEAFF | TGTGCCAGCAGTGAAGCGCCTCGGGGTAGGTTCACTGAAGCTTTCTTT
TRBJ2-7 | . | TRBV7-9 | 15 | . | CASSFGEEQTYEQYF | TGTGCCAGCAGCTTCGGGGAAGAACAGACCTACGAGCAGTACTTC
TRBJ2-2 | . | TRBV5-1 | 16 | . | CASSLGPGVDTGELFF | TGCGCCAGCAGCTTAGGACCCGGGGTCGACACCGGGGAGCTGTTTTTT
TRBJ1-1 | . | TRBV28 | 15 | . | CASSWWGGDDSEAFF | TGTGCCAGCAGTTGGTGGGGGGGGGATGACTCTGAAGCTTTCTTT
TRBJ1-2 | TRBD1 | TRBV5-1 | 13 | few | CASSPGQGEGYTF | TGCGCCAGCAGCCCAGGACAGGGGGAGGGCTACACCTTC
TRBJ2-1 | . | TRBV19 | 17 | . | CASSLERVPSSYNEQFF | TGTGCCAGTAGTCTCGAGCGTGTCCCGAGCTCCTACAATGAGCAGTTCTTC
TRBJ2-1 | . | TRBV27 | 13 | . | CASSFTYSYEQFF | TGTGCCAGCAGTTTCACTTACAGCTATGAGCAGTTCTTC
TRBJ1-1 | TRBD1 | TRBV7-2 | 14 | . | CASSAGQITTEAFF | TGTGCCAGCAGCGCGGGACAGATTACAACCGAAGCTTTCTTT
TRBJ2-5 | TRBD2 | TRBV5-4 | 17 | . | CASSGPFSSGRQETQYF | TGTGCCAGCAGCGGGCCCTTTTCTAGCGGGCGTCAAGAGACCCAGTACTTC
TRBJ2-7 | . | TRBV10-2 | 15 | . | CASNERPSSSYEQYF | TGCGCCAGCAATGAACGTCCCTCGAGCTCCTACGAGCAGTACTTC
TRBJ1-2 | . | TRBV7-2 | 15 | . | CASSRFVRESSGYTF | TGTGCCAGCAGCCGTTTTGTGCGGGAGAGTTCTGGCTACACCTTC
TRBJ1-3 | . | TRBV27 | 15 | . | CASSLSARSGNTIYF | TGTGCCAGCAGTTTATCGGCTCGCTCTGGAAACACCATATATTTT
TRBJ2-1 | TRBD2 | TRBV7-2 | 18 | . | CASSPQRLAGGPTNEQFF | TGTGCCAGCAGCCCCCAAAGACTAGCGGGAGGGCCCACCAATGAGCAGTTCTTC